Here is one T cell receptor beta chain with its context. This CDR3 comprises 17 residues. V shed 3 bases and J shed 7 bases, with 19 bases lying between them. The V gene's germline CDR1 is MNHEY and CDR2 SMNVEV (reference sequence). As originally analysed: Cell counts per sample came from amplifying reference gene primers. Generated by immunoSEQ multiplex PCR, the TCRdb table keeps only in-frame clones and is missing some. The V and J calls and clone size come from that table; D and trimming were worked out from the DNA. The sample holds about 150,000 clones; more than 75% are singletons and the top ten take around 4%. The source of the sample is a study of blood T cell repertoires in COVID-19. Looking at the study overall: Both acute and convalescent COVID-19 samples were obtained from the United States, Italy and Spain.

The chain has TRBV27 and TRBJ1-6; TRBD1 might be the D (6 bases). The TCR comes from a man aged 55 to 70 with acute or convalescent COVID-19. Sample: peripheral blood. This CDR3 reads CASSFWGRNLQNSPLHF. The CDR3 coding sequence is TGTGCCAGCAGTTTTTGGGGGCGTAACTTACAAAATTCACCCCTCCACTTT.